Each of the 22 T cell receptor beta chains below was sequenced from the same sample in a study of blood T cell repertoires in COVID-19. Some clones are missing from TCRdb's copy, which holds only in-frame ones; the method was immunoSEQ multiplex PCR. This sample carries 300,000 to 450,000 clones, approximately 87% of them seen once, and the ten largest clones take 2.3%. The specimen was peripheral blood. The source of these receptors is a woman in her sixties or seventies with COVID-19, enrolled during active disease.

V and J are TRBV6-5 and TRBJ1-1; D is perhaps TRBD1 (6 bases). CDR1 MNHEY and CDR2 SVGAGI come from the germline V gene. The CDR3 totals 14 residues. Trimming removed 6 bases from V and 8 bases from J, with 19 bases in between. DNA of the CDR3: TGTGCCAGCAGATTAAACAGGGAGTCGGGAGAAGCTTTCTTT. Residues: CASRLNRESGEAFF.

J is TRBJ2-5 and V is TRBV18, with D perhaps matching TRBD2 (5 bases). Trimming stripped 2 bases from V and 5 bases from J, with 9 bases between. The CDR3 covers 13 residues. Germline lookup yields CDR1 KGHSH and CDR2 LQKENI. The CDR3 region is CASSPAGDETQYF. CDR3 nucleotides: TGTGCCAGCTCACCAGCCGGGGATGAGACCCAGTACTTC.

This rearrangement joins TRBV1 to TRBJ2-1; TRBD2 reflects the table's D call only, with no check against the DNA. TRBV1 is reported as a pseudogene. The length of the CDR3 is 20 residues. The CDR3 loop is CTSSYSSSGGWNNSYNEQFF. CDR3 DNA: TGCACCAGCAGCTACTCGTCTAGCGGGGGGTGGAATAACTCCTACAATGAGCAGTTCTTC.

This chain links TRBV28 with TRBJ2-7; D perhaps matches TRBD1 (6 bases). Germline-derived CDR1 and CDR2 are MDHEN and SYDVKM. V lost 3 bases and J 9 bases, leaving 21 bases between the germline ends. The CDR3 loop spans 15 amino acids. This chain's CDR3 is CASSFDRTAQGRQYF. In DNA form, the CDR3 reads TGTGCCAGCAGTTTTGATCGGACAGCTCAAGGAAGGCAGTACTTC.

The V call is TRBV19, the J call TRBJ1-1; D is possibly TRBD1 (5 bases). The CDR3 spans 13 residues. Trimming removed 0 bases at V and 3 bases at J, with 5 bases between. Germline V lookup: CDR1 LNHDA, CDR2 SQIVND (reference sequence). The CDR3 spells CASSIDRDTEAFF. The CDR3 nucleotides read TGTGCCAGTAGTATAGACAGGGACACTGAAGCTTTCTTT.

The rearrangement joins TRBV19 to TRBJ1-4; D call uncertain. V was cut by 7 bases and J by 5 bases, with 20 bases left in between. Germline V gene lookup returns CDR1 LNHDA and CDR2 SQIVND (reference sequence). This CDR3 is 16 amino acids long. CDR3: CASKGVFRETNEKLFF. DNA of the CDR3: TGTGCCAGTAAAGGTGTCTTTAGGGAGACCAATGAAAAACTGTTTTTT. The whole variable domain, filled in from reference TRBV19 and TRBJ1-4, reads DGGITQSPKYLFRKEGQNVTLSCEQNLNHDAMYWYRQDPGQGLRLIYYSQIVNDFQKGDIAEGYSVSREKKESFPLTVTSAQKNPTAFYLCASKGVFRETNEKLFFGSGTQLSVL.

In DNA, the CDR3 is TGTGCCAGCAGCTCGCGGGGTACCACAGATACGCAGTATTTT. This gives the protein CASSSRGTTDTQYF. The V and J genes are TRBV13 and TRBJ2-3; TRBD2 might be the D (6 bases). Germline V gene lookup returns CDR1 PRHDT and CDR2 FYEKMQ (reference sequence). V shed 4 bases and J shed 2 bases, with 10 bases lying between them. The CDR3 is 14 residues long. Based on the CDR3 plus reference TRBV13 and TRBJ2-3, the full variable domain is AAGVIQSPRHLIKEKRETATLKCYPIPRHDTVYWYQQGPGQDPQFLISFYEKMQSDKGSIPDRFSAQQFSDYHSELNMSSLELGDSALYFCASSSRGTTDTQYFGPGTRLTVL.

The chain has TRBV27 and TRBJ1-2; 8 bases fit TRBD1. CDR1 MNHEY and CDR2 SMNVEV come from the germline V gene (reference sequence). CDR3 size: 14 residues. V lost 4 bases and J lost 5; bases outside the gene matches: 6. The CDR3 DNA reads TGTGCCAGCAGTTCCGCGGACAGGGTTTATGGCTACACCTTC. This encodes CASSSADRVYGYTF.

The CDR3 coding sequence is TGTGCCAGCAGTGAACGTAGGGACACCGGACAAGAGACCCAGTACTTC. As protein: CASSERRDTGQETQYF. The rearrangement uses TRBV6-1 and TRBJ2-5; a possible D gene is TRBD1 (6 bases). Trimming took off 2 bases at V and 2 bases at J, with 15 bases between the two ends. CDR3 length: 16 residues. Germline V gives CDR1 MNHNS, CDR2 SASEGT.

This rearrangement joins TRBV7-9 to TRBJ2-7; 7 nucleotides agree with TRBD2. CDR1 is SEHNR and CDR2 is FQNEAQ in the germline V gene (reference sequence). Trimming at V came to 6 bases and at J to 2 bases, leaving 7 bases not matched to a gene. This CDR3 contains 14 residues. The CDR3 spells CASRPAGSTYEQYF. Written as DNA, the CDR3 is TGTGCCAGCAGACCAGCGGGGAGTACCTACGAGCAGTACTTC.

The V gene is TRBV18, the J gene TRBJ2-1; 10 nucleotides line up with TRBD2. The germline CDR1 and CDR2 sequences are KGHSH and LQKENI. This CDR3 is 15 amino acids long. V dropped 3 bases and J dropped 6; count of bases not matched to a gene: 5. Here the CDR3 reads CASSPQRGGTNEQFF. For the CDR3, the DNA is TGTGCCAGCTCACCCCAGCGGGGGGGCACCAATGAGCAGTTCTTC.

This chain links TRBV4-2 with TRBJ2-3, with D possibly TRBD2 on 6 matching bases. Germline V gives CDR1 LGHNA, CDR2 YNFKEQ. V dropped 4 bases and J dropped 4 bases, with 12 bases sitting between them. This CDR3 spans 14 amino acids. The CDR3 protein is CASSPGGGPDTQYF. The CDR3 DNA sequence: TGTGCCAGCAGCCCAGGAGGAGGGCCAGATACGCAGTATTTT.

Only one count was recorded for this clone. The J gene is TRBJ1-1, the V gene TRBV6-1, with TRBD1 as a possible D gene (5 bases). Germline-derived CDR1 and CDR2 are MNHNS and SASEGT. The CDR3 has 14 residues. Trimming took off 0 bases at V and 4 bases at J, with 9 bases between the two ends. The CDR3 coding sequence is TGTGCCAGCAGTGAAGCCCGCAGGGTCACTGAAGCTTTCTTT. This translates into CASSEARRVTEAFF.

The CDR3 DNA reads as TGTGCCAGCAGCTTATTTGGGGTGGGACTAGCGTACAATGAGCAGTTCTTC. Translated: CASSLFGVGLAYNEQFF. The chain combines TRBV7-3 with TRBJ2-1, with 10 bases that match TRBD2. V was pared by 2 bases and J by 4 bases, with 8 bases of the junction left unmatched. There are 17 residues in the CDR3. Germline V gene data show CDR1 as SGHTA and CDR2 as FQGTGA.

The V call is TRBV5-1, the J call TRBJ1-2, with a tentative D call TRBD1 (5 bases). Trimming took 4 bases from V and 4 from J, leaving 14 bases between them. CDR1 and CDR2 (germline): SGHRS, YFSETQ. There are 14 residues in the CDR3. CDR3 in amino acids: CASSPDGTGYGYTF. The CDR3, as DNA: TGCGCCAGCAGCCCGGACGGGACTGGCTATGGCTACACCTTC.

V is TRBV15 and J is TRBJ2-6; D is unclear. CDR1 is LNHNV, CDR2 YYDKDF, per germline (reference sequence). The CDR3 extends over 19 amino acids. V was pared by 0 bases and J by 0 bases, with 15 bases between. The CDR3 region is CATSRERAVTGSGANVLTF. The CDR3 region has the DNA TGTGCCACCAGCAGAGAACGAGCTGTGACGGGCTCTGGGGCCAACGTCCTGACTTTC.

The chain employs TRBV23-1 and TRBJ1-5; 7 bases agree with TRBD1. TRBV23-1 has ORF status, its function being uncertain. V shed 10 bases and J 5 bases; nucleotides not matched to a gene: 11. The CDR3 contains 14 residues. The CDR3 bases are TGCGCCACCAAGTCAGGACAGGAAGATCAGCCCCAGCATTTT. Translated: CATKSGQEDQPQHF.

CDR3 DNA: TGCGCCAGCAGTGGTGGGGGGACAGGGGACTACGAGCAGTACTTC. Translating it yields CASSGGGTGDYEQYF. The V and J genes are TRBV10-1 and TRBJ2-7, with 10 bases that match TRBD1. Trimming at V came to 4 bases and at J to 3 bases, leaving 6 bases not matched to a gene. The CDR3 contains 15 residues. Germline-derived CDR1 and CDR2 are WNHNN and SYGVQD (reference sequence).

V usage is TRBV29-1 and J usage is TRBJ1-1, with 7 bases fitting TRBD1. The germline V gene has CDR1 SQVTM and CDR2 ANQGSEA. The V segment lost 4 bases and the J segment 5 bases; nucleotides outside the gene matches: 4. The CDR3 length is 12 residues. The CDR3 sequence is CSVATGYTEAFF. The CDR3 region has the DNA TGCAGCGTTGCGACAGGGTATACTGAAGCTTTCTTT. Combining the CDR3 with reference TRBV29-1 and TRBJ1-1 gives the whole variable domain SAVISQKPSRDICQRGTSLTIQCQVDSQVTMMFWYRQQPGQSLTLIATANQGSEATYESGFVIDKFPISRPNLTFSTLTVSNMSPEDSSIYLCSVATGYTEAFFGQGTRLTVV.

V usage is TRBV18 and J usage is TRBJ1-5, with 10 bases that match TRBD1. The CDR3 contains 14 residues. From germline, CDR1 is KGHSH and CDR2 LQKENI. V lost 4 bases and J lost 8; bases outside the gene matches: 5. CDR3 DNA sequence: TGTGCCAGCTCACTCGGGACAGGGGATAAGCCCCAGCATTTT. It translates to CASSLGTGDKPQHF.

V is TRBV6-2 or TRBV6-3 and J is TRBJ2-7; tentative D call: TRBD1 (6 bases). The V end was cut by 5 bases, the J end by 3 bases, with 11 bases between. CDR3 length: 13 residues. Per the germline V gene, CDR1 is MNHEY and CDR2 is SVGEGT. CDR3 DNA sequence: TGTGCCAGCAGTCCCAGAGGGGGCTACGAGCAGTACTTC. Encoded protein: CASSPRGGYEQYF.

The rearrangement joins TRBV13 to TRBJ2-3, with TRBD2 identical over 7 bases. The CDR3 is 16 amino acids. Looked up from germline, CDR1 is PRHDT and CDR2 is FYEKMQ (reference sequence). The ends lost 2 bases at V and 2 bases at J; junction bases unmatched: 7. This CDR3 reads CASSLRLSGATDTQYF. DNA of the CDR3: TGTGCCAGCAGCTTAAGACTCAGCGGGGCCACAGATACGCAGTATTTT.